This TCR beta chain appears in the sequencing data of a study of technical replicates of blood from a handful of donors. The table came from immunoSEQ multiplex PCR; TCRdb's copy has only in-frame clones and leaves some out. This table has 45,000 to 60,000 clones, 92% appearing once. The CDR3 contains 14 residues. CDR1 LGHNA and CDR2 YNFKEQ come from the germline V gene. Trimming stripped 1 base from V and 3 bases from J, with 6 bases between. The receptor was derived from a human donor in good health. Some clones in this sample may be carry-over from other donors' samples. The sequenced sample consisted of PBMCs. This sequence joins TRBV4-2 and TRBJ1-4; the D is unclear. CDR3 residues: CASSQGQSNEKLFF. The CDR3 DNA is TGTGCCAGCAGCCAAGGGCAGTCTAATGAAAAACTGTTTTTT.